The 10 T cell receptor beta chains given below trace back to one sample, sequenced in a study of lymphopenia after photon versus proton radiotherapy. Repertoires were generated with immunoSEQ multiplex PCR, while TCRdb's copy carries only in-frame clones and drops some. The sample includes around 24,000 clones, around 83% of them seen just once. Sample: peripheral blood, taken from a patient treated with photon-based radiotherapy. These receptors came from a woman between 45 and 60 years old with pancreatic cancer.

The chain carries TRBV27 and TRBJ1-2; the match to TRBD1 covers 8 bases. Trimming at V came to 1 base and at J to 6 bases, leaving 1 base not matched to a gene. CDR3 length: 13 amino acids. Germline CDR1 MNHEY, CDR2 SMNVEV (reference sequence). Written as DNA, the CDR3 is TGTGCCAGCAGTTTATACAGGGGGGATGGCTACACCTTC. Amino acids: CASSLYRGDGYTF.

J is TRBJ2-1 and V is TRBV19; 7 nucleotides align to TRBD1. The CDR3 has 17 amino acids. The ends lost 6 bases at V and 0 bases at J; junction bases unmatched: 11. Germline V lookup: CDR1 LNHDA, CDR2 SQIVND (reference sequence). In DNA, the CDR3 is TGTGCCAGTAGCATTCAGACAGGGCAGAGCTCCTACAATGAGCAGTTCTTC. Translated: CASSIQTGQSSYNEQFF.

With respect to this clone: Compared with germline, one end of the junction differs, possibly owing to a read error. This chain uses TRBV5-1 with TRBJ2-7; 9 bases line up with TRBD1. Germline V gene lookup returns CDR1 SGHRS and CDR2 YFSETQ. The CDR3 runs 15 residues. The CDR3 protein is CTSSLGTGYTYEQYF. DNA for the CDR3: TGCACCAGCAGCTTGGGGACAGGGTATACATACGAGCAGTACTTC.

As DNA, the CDR3 is TGTGCCAGCAGTCTCCCCACCTACAATGAGCAGTTCTTC. Translating gives CASSLPTYNEQFF. The chain joins TRBV27 to TRBJ2-1; no definite D call. Trimming took off 5 bases at V and 2 bases at J, with 7 bases between the two ends. The CDR3 covers 13 residues. Germline V gene data show CDR1 as MNHEY and CDR2 as SMNVEV (reference sequence).

The chain uses TRBV5-6 and TRBJ1-5; a possible D gene is TRBD1 (5 bases). CDR1 SGHDT and CDR2 YYEEEE come from the germline V gene. Deletions cut 2 bases from V and 1 base from J, with 10 bases between. The length of the CDR3 is 15 residues. The CDR3 coding sequence is TGTGCCAGCAGCTTAAGACAGTTAAGCAATCAGCCCCAGCATTTT. Translation: CASSLRQLSNQPQHF.

The V call is TRBV29-1, the J call TRBJ2-1; D is ambiguous. This CDR3 contains 10 residues. The ends were cut back, 4 bases at V and 6 bases at J, with 4 bases in the middle. Germline CDR1 SQVTM, CDR2 ANQGSEA. The CDR3 nucleotides are TGCAGCGTTGGCCCCAATGAGCAGTTCTTC. Translating gives CSVGPNEQFF.

This sequence joins TRBV2 and TRBJ2-3, with TRBD1 identical over 7 bases. The germline CDR1 and CDR2 sequences are SNHLY and FYNNEI. The V and J ends lost 2 bases and 6 bases, in that order; junction bases with no gene match: 8. CDR3 length: 15 residues. CDR3 nucleotides: TGTGCCAGCAGTGAAAAGGGGACAGATTTGGATACGCAGTATTTT. Its protein is CASSEKGTDLDTQYF. Looking up the rest from reference TRBV2 and TRBJ2-3 gives the full variable domain: EPEVTQTPSHQVTQMGQEVILRCVPISNHLYFYWYRQILGQKVEFLVSFYNNEISEKSEIFDDQFSVERPDGSNFTLKIRSTKLEDSAMYFCASSEKGTDLDTQYFGPGTRLTVL.

This clone was seen a single time. The chain links TRBV28 to TRBJ2-6; D is unresolved. The CDR3 loop spans 13 amino acids. Germline CDR1 is MDHEN and CDR2 is SYDVKM. V was trimmed by 7 bases and J by 0 bases, leaving 4 bases between them. In nucleotides, the CDR3 is TGTGCCAGCAACCGCTCTGGGGCCAACGTCCTGACTTTC. Translation: CASNRSGANVLTF. The full variable domain, its missing parts supplied by reference TRBV28 and TRBJ2-6, is DVKVTQSSRYLVKRTGEKVFLECVQDMDHENMFWYRQDPGLGLRLIYFSYDVKMKEKGDIPEGYSVSREKKERFSLILESASTNQTSMYLCASNRSGANVLTFGAGSRLTVL.

V gene TRBV7-9 combines with J gene TRBJ2-2; D gene uncertain. The V and J ends lost 1 base and 6 bases respectively, with 6 bases between them. This CDR3 has 13 amino acids. From germline, CDR1 is SEHNR and CDR2 FQNEAQ (reference sequence). The CDR3, as DNA: TGTGCCAGCAGCTTAGACTTGTCCGGGGAGCTGTTTTTT. Protein product: CASSLDLSGELFF.

The V call is TRBV7-2, the J call TRBJ1-2, with D uncertain. V was pared by 4 bases and J by 2 bases, with 14 bases between. The germline gives CDR1 SGHTA, CDR2 FQGNSA. CDR3 length: 15 residues. CDR3 amino acids: CASSSTWTVNYGYTF. The CDR3 DNA sequence: TGTGCCAGCAGCTCGACTTGGACGGTAAACTATGGCTACACCTTC.